Listed below are T cell receptor beta chains from one sample, sequenced in a study of shared clonotypes between healthy human individuals. Assay used: immunoSEQ multiplex PCR; TCRdb lists only in-frame clones, some missing. The sample lists some 790,000 clones, 72% occurring once. The material sequenced was memory CD4+ T cells sorted from blood. All receptors derive from a woman aged 25 to 45 in good health. The conserved cysteine and the conserved F or W are not part of the CDR3 here.

CDR3	V	J
AISPSPSGLQETQY	TRBV10-3	TRBJ2-5
ASSLERANEQF	TRBV11-3	TRBJ2-1
ASSRHNSYEQY	TRBV19	TRBJ2-7
ASSLERNTIY	TRBV11-2	TRBJ1-3
ASSLSGTQASLGTQY	TRBV28	TRBJ2-3
ASTVFLPDTQY	TRBV6-1	TRBJ2-3
ASSERFGQGGGGQPQH	TRBV6-1	TRBJ1-5
ASLPGQTYNEQF	TRBV11-2	TRBJ2-1
ASSSQQGAGTEAF	TRBV28	TRBJ1-1
ASSGVAGGLYEQY	TRBV7-9	TRBJ2-7
ASSLPSGSSYNEQF	TRBV7-2	TRBJ2-1
ASSTPASTGEAF	TRBV19	TRBJ1-1
ASSMRGNNQPQH	TRBV19	TRBJ1-5
ASSLGTFNEQF	TRBV5-1	TRBJ2-1
ASRARGVSYNSPLH	TRBV28	TRBJ1-6
ASSSEGGSNQPQH	TRBV5-1	TRBJ1-5
ASKNRQAFTDTQY	TRBV19	TRBJ2-3
ASTHSSRDGANYGYT	TRBV18	TRBJ1-2
ASRPSGAYYGYT	TRBV7-9	TRBJ1-2
ASSFIGQGINSNQPQH	TRBV7-8	TRBJ1-5
ASRFSGDSYEQY	TRBV6-1	TRBJ2-7
ASSFRVAGGETQY	TRBV5-4	TRBJ2-5
ASSLTYNEQF	TRBV7-3	TRBJ2-1
ASSSSSGSEKLF	TRBV18	TRBJ1-4
ASSPLGRAGGWHEQF	TRBV14	TRBJ2-1
ASSLGGAGEKLF	TRBV5-4	TRBJ1-4
ASSEWLRDKDNEQF	TRBV6-1	TRBJ2-1
ASSSPTSGAYEQY	TRBV5-4	TRBJ2-7
ASSPSSGTSYEQY	TRBV18	TRBJ2-7
ASSLQGGGTEAF	TRBV7-9	TRBJ1-1
ASSQAPLGSPEAF	TRBV4-1	TRBJ1-1
SGMTGNTEAF	TRBV29-1	TRBJ1-1
ASSFGGSRDTQY	TRBV27	TRBJ2-3
ASSIDLGQPQH	TRBV19	TRBJ1-5
ASSPPGWDIQY	TRBV18	TRBJ2-4